Below, one TCR beta chain is given with its context. The antigen remains unidentified. The record originates from a study of CD4+ T cells in melanoma. CDR1 and CDR2 from the germline V gene are DFQATT and SNEGSKA (reference sequence). The germline V and J ends were trimmed by 5 bases and 4 bases, with 9 bases remaining between them. The CDR3 spans 11 residues. Study-level results: In melanoma, neoantigen-specific CD4+ T cells reportedly differed in differentiation state. A reported correlation linked neoantigen-specific CD4+ T cells to CD8+, macrophage and B cell function.

Assay: immunoSEQ multiplex PCR; the TCRdb copy retains only in-frame clones and omits some. The table lists approximately 110,000 clones, roughly 90% of them singletons. This TCR was recovered from a human donor with melanoma. Material: peripheral blood. The chain recombines TRBV20-1 with TRBJ2-7, with D unresolved. CDR3 loop: CSALLRYEQYF. The CDR3 nucleotides read TGCAGTGCTCTTTTACGTTACGAGCAGTACTTC.